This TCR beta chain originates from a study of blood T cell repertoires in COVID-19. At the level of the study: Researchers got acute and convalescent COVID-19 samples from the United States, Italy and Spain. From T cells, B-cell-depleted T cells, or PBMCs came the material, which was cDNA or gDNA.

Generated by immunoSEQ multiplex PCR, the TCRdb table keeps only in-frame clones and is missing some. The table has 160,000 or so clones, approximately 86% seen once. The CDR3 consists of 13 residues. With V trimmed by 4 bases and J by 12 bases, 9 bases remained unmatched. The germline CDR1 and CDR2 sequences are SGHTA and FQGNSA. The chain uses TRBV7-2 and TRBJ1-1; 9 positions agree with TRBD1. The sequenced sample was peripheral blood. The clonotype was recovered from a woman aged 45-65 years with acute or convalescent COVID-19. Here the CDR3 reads CASSSRQGVRSFF. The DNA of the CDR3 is TGTGCCAGCAGCTCGCGACAGGGGGTGCGTTCTTTCTTT.